This T cell receptor beta chain appears in the sequencing data of a study of cytomegalovirus exposure and HLA in healthy donors. Germline loops: CDR1 MGHRA, CDR2 YSYEKL. The V end was cut by 4 bases, the J end by 2 bases, with 8 bases between. The CDR3 sequence is 13 residues long. The primer mix had 60 Vbeta and 13 Jbeta primers. TCRdb's table, derived via immunoSEQ multiplex PCR, lists solely in-frame clones and lacks some. The sample yields some 130,000 clones, around 73% seen once. The receptor's source is a female donor in good health and CMV-seronegative. The chain joins TRBV4-1 to TRBJ1-2, with D tentatively TRBD1 (5 bases). The material sequenced was PBMCs. Here the CDR3 reads CASSPTDNYGYTF. In DNA form, the CDR3 reads TGCGCCAGCAGCCCGACAGACAACTATGGCTACACCTTC.